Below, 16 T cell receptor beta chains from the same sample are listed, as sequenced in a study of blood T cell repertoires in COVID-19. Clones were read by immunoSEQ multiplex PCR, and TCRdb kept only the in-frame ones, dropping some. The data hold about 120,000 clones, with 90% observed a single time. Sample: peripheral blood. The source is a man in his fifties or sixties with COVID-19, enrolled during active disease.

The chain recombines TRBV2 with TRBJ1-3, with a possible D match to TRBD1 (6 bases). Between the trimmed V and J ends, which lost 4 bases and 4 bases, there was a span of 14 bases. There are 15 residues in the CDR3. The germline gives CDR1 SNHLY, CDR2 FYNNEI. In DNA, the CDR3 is TGTGCCAGCAGTGTGGGGGCCGGGCTCGGAAACACCATATATTTT. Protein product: CASSVGAGLGNTIYF.

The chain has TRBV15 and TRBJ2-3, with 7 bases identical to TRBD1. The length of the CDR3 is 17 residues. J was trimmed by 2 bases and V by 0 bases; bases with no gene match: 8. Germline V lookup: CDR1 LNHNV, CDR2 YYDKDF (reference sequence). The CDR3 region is CATSRDPRQGLTDTQYF. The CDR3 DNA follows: TGTGCCACCAGCAGAGATCCGCGACAGGGCCTCACAGATACGCAGTATTTT.

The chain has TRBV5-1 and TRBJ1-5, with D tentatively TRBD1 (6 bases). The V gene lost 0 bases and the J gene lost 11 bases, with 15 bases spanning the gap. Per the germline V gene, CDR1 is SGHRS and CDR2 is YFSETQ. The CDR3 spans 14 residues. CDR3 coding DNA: TGCGCCAGCAGCTTGGATGGCAGGGGTGAGGCCCAGCATTTT. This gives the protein CASSLDGRGEAQHF.

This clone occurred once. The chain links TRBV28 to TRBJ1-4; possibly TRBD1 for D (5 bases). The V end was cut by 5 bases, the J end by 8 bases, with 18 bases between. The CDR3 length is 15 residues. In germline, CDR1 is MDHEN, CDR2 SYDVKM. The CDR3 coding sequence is TGTGCCAGCAGTATCCAAGGGGATATTGGGGAAAAACTGTTTTTT. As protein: CASSIQGDIGEKLFF.

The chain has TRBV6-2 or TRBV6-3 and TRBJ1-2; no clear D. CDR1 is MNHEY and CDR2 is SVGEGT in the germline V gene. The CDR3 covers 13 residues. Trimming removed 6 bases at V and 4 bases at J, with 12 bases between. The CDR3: CASSPYGIYGYTF. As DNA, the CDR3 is TGTGCCAGCAGCCCCTACGGGATCTATGGCTACACCTTC.

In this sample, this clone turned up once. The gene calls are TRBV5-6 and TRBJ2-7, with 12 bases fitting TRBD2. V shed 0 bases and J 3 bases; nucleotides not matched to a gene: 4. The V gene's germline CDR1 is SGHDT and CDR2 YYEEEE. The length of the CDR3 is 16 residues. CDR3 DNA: TGTGCCAGCAGCTTGGGGCTAGCGGGAGGGTTCTACGAGCAGTACTTC. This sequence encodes CASSLGLAGGFYEQYF.

CDR3 region: CASSLGGGASYEQYF. The CDR3, as DNA: TGTGCCAGCAGCTTGGGGGGAGGGGCCTCCTACGAGCAGTACTTC. The chain has TRBV7-9 and TRBJ2-7; 7 bases are shared with TRBD2. Per germline, CDR1 SEHNR and CDR2 FQNEAQ (reference sequence). This CDR3 region has 15 residues. The trim removed 3 bases at V and 0 bases at J, leaving 5 bases unmatched.

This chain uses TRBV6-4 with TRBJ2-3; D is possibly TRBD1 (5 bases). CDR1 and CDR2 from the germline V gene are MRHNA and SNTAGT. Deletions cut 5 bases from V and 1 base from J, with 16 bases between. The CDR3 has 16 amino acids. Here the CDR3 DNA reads TGTGCCAGCAGTCTAACAGGTTCCTTGGGCACAGATACGCAGTATTTT. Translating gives CASSLTGSLGTDTQYF.

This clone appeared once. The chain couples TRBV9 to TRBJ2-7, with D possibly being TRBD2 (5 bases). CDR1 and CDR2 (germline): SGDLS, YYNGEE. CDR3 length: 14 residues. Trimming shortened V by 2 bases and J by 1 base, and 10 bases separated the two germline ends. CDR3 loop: CASSVGPGSYEQYF. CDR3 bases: TGTGCCAGCAGCGTGGGCCCGGGATCCTACGAGCAGTACTTC.

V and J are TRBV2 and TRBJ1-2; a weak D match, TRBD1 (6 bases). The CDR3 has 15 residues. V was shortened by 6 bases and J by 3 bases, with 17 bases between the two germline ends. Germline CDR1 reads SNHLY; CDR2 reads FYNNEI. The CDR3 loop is CASRARTVIHYGYTF. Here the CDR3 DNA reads TGTGCCAGCAGGGCTCGGACAGTCATCCACTATGGCTACACCTTC.

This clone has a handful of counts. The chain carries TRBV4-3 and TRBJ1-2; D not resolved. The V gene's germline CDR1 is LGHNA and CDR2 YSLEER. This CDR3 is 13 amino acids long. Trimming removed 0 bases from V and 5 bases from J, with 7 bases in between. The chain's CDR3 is CASSQESGYGYTF. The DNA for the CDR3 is TGCGCCAGCAGCCAAGAATCGGGGTATGGCTACACCTTC.

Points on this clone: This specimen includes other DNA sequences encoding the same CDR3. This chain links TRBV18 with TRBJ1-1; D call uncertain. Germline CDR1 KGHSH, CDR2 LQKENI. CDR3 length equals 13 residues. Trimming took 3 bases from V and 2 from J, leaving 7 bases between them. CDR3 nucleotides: TGTGCCAGCTCACCCCAGGTCAACACTGAAGCTTTCTTT. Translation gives CASSPQVNTEAFF.

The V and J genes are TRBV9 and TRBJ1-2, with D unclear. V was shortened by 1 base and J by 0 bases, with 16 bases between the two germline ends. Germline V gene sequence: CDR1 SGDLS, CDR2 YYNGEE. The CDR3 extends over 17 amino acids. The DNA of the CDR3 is TGTGCCAGCAGCGTACTATACAGAAGCCCTACTAACTATGGCTACACCTTC. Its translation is CASSVLYRSPTNYGYTF.

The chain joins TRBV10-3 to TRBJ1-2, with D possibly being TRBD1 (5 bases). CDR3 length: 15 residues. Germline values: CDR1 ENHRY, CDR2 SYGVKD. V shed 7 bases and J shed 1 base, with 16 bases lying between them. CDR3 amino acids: CAITPGGTVNYGYTF. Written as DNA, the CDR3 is TGTGCCATCACCCCCGGGGGGACGGTTAACTATGGCTACACCTTC.

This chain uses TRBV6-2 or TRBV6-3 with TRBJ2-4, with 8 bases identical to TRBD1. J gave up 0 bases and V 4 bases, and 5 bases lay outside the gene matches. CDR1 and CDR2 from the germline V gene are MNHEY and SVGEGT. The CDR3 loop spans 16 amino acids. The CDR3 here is CASSFSGGIAKNIQYF. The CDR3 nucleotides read TGTGCCAGCAGTTTCTCAGGGGGCATAGCCAAAAACATTCAGTACTTC.

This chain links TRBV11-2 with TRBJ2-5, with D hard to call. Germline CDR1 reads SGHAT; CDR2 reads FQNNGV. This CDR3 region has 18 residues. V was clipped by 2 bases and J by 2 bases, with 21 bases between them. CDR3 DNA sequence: TGTGCCAGCAGCTTAAGGTATCCCAGCGCGAATCTTCAAGAGACCCAGTACTTC. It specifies CASSLRYPSANLQETQYF.